The 32 T cell receptor beta chains presented below share a single source sample, sequenced in a study of identical twins. TCRdb re-called the 5' RACE reads with MiXCR, one entry per CDR3 protein. This table holds 640,000 or so distinct CDR3 sequences, around 6% found once. Sequenced material: naive T cells sorted from blood. The source of these receptors is a man aged 18 to 35 in good health.

This clonotype was picked up a small number of times. The DNA for the CDR3 is TGCAGTGCTAGGGGACCAGGAGGGGCGGATTCCTACGAGCAGTACTTC. Its translation: CSARGPGGADSYEQYF. This chain uses TRBV20-1 with TRBJ2-7; the D gene is possibly TRBD2 (6 bases). Trimming pared 3 bases from V and 1 base from J, leaving 19 bases between. The CDR3 extends over 16 amino acids. Germline-derived CDR1 and CDR2 are DFQATT and SNEGSKA (reference sequence).

This clonotype was counted a few times. The chain recombines TRBV11-2 with TRBJ2-1, with D unclear. Trimming removed 4 bases at V and 1 base at J, with 8 bases between. From germline, CDR1 is SGHAT and CDR2 FQNNGV. The CDR3 is made up of 14 amino acids. CDR3 nucleotide sequence: TGTGCCAGCAGCTCCATCCGGTCCTACAATGAGCAGTTCTTC. This translates into CASSSIRSYNEQFF.

The sample holds a few counts of this clonotype. The chain links TRBV6-5 to TRBJ2-1; 10 bases align to TRBD2. The CDR3 runs 15 residues. CDR1 MNHEY and CDR2 SVGAGI come from the germline V gene. With 2 bases clipped from V and 8 bases from J, the junction kept 6 bases outside the gene matches. CDR3 bases: TGTGCCAGCAGTTACCCTAGCGGGAGTGGTTATGAGCAGTTCTTC. This encodes CASSYPSGSGYEQFF.

The J gene is TRBJ1-2, the V gene TRBV6-1; D remains ambiguous. The CDR3 runs 11 residues. Germline V lookup: CDR1 MNHNS, CDR2 SASEGT. V was clipped by 3 bases and J by 6 bases, with 5 bases between them. The CDR3 DNA is TGTGCCAGCAGTGAGTGGAATGGCTACACCTTC. Protein sequence: CASSEWNGYTF.

This clonotype was seen many times. V and J are TRBV6-2 or TRBV6-3 and TRBJ2-7, with unresolved D. Germline V CDR1 and CDR2: MNHEY, SVGEGT. V was shortened by 6 bases and J by 1 base, with 13 bases between the two germline ends. CDR3 size: 14 residues. CDR3 sequence (DNA): TGTGCCAGCAGCTTACCCGGCGAGTCCTACGAGCAGTACTTC. Translated: CASSLPGESYEQYF.

The chain joins TRBV29-1 to TRBJ1-1; possible D gene TRBD1, 5 bases. Trimming removed 5 bases from V and 4 bases from J, with 11 bases in between. CDR3 size: 12 residues. Per the germline V gene, CDR1 is SQVTM and CDR2 is ANQGSEA. The CDR3 region has the DNA TGCAGCGTTAGGGGTTGGGTCACTGAAGCTTTCTTT. Protein sequence: CSVRGWVTEAFF.

This clonotype was detected only a few times. The chain carries TRBV12-3 or TRBV12-4 and TRBJ2-5; D gene uncertain. V was trimmed by 7 bases and J by 0 bases, leaving 9 bases between them. The CDR3 length is 13 residues. In DNA, the CDR3 is TGTGCCAGCACCTTGACGAACCAAGAGACCCAGTACTTC. Translating gives CASTLTNQETQYF.

In its sample, this clonotype was seen a few times. The chain joins TRBV11-2 to TRBJ2-1; TRBD2 is a possible D gene (6 bases). Trimming shortened V by 3 bases and J by 7 bases, and 16 bases separated the two germline ends. In germline, CDR1 is SGHAT, CDR2 FQNNGV. This CDR3 is 15 amino acids long. The CDR3 DNA follows: TGTGCCAGCAGCTTCGGACGACTAGGGAAAAATGAGCAGTTCTTC. Protein sequence: CASSFGRLGKNEQFF.

In its sample, this clonotype was seen a few times. This chain's CDR3 is CSVEFGGGEQFF. Here the CDR3 DNA reads TGCAGCGTTGAATTTGGCGGCGGTGAGCAGTTCTTC. The chain couples TRBV29-1 to TRBJ2-1; D ambiguous. Germline V gene data show CDR1 as SQVTM and CDR2 as ANQGSEA. Trimming removed 2 bases at V and 9 bases at J, with 11 bases between. This CDR3 spans 12 amino acids.

This clonotype was detected ten times or more. This chain connects TRBV5-1 to TRBJ2-3; 8 bases fit TRBD2. This CDR3 is 15 amino acids long. CDR1 is SGHRS and CDR2 is YFSETQ in the germline V gene. The junction had 4 bases not matched to a gene; V was cut back by 1 base and J by 3 bases. The CDR3 protein is CASSLLGLATDTQYF. The DNA of the CDR3 is TGCGCCAGCAGCTTGTTAGGACTAGCAACAGATACGCAGTATTTT.

This clonotype has more than one count but fewer than ten. This chain links TRBV3-1 with TRBJ2-7; no definite D call. CDR1 LGHDT and CDR2 YNNKEL come from the germline V gene (reference sequence). V gave up 1 base and J gave up 6 bases, with 13 bases separating them. The CDR3 totals 14 residues. The CDR3 DNA sequence: TGTGCCAGCAGCCAAGTCAGATCTTTCCCCGAGCAGTACTTC. Protein: CASSQVRSFPEQYF.

This clonotype was seen a handful of times. The chain joins TRBV10-3 to TRBJ2-7; 7 bases line up with TRBD2. The V segment lost 10 bases and the J segment 3 bases; nucleotides outside the gene matches: 9. This CDR3 region has 13 residues. Germline V gives CDR1 ENHRY, CDR2 SYGVKD. The CDR3 DNA follows: TGTGCCACCCAGGTAGCGGGCGTCTACGAGCAGTACTTC. Amino acids: CATQVAGVYEQYF.

This clonotype was detected only a few times. The rearrangement links TRBV11-2 to TRBJ2-2, with a tentative D call TRBD2 (6 bases). V was pared by 0 bases and J by 5 bases, with 16 bases between. CDR1 and CDR2 from the germline V gene are SGHAT and FQNNGV. The CDR3 has 17 residues. The CDR3 region has the DNA TGTGCCAGCAGCTTAGATCAAGGCGGGATAAGAACCGGGGAGCTGTTTTTT. It translates to CASSLDQGGIRTGELFF.

This clonotype was seen ten or more times. The chain links TRBV4-2 to TRBJ2-1; D gene unclear. The CDR3 runs to 16 residues. Trimming pared 0 bases from V and 1 base from J, leaving 10 bases between. The germline V gene has CDR1 LGHNA and CDR2 YNFKEQ. The CDR3 sequence is CASSQDRFLSYNEQFF. The DNA for the CDR3 is TGTGCCAGCAGCCAAGATAGGTTTCTGTCCTACAATGAGCAGTTCTTC.

This clonotype was counted many times. The genes are TRBV29-1 and TRBJ2-2; 7 bases map to TRBD1. Germline CDR1 reads SQVTM; CDR2 reads ANQGSEA. This CDR3 contains 15 residues. V shed 5 bases and J 4 bases; nucleotides not matched to a gene: 10. CDR3 loop: CSVHPEGASTGELFF. Here the CDR3 DNA reads TGCAGCGTTCACCCAGAGGGGGCGTCCACCGGGGAGCTGTTTTTT.

This clonotype was seen repeatedly, ten times or more. V is TRBV12-3 or TRBV12-4 and J is TRBJ2-2; D possibly corresponds to TRBD2 (6 bases). The CDR3 has 16 amino acids. V lost 1 base, J lost 2 bases, and 11 bases lay in between. This CDR3 reads CASSLVLSGNTGELFF. CDR3 bases: TGTGCCAGCAGTTTAGTACTTAGCGGAAACACCGGGGAGCTGTTTTTT.

The chain employs TRBV7-7 and TRBJ2-7; D is perhaps TRBD1 or TRBD2 (6 bases each). Germline V gene data show CDR1 as SSHAT and CDR2 as FNYEAQ (reference sequence). The CDR3 contains 15 residues. V was pared by 4 bases and J by 2 bases, with 15 bases between. In DNA, the CDR3 is TGTGCCAGCAGCTGGCCCTCGCGGGACACCTACGAGCAGTACGTC. Translation: CASSWPSRDTYEQYV.

The chain uses TRBV24-1 and TRBJ2-5; 8 nucleotides align to TRBD1. Per germline, CDR1 KGHDR and CDR2 SFDVKD. J was trimmed by 0 bases and V by 7 bases; bases with no gene match: 3. This CDR3 is 14 amino acids long. The CDR3 sequence: CATSGQGYQETQYF. Written as DNA, the CDR3 is TGTGCCACCAGCGGACAGGGTTACCAAGAGACCCAGTACTTC.

This clonotype occurred many times. V gene TRBV29-1 combines with J gene TRBJ2-5; 7 bases fit TRBD2. V lost 5 bases and J lost 3; bases outside the gene matches: 12. CDR1 SQVTM and CDR2 ANQGSEA come from the germline V gene. This CDR3 contains 15 residues. CDR3 nucleotides: TGCAGCGTTTCTCTTGGTTCTCTAGCGGAAGAGACCCAGTACTTC. Translated, it gives CSVSLGSLAEETQYF.

This clonotype occurred many times. This chain links TRBV5-1 with TRBJ2-1; 9 bases agree with TRBD2. Trimming took 0 bases from V and 0 from J; bases not matched to a gene: 7. This CDR3 spans 18 amino acids. CDR1 and CDR2 from the germline V gene are SGHRS and YFSETQ. CDR3 region: CASSLVAGGPGSYNEQFF. DNA of the CDR3: TGCGCCAGCAGCTTGGTTGCGGGAGGGCCGGGCTCCTACAATGAGCAGTTCTTC. Drawing the rest from reference TRBV5-1 and TRBJ2-1, the complete variable domain is KAGVTQTPRYLIKTRGQQVTLSCSPISGHRSVSWYQQTPGQGLQFLFEYFSETQRNKGNFPGRFSGRQFSNSRSEMNVSTLELGDSALYLCASSLVAGGPGSYNEQFFGPGTRLTVL.

This clonotype has ten or more counts. This rearrangement joins TRBV5-1 to TRBJ2-7, with 9 bases lining up with TRBD1. Germline V gene data show CDR1 as SGHRS and CDR2 as YFSETQ. Germline trimming cut 4 bases from V and 9 bases from J; bases unmatched to any gene: 5. This CDR3 has 12 residues. The chain's CDR3 is CASSMGQGGQYF. The DNA of the CDR3 is TGCGCCAGCAGCATGGGACAGGGAGGGCAGTACTTC.

This clonotype was counted ten times or more. The chain recombines TRBV9 with TRBJ2-7; 8 nucleotides agree with TRBD2. The germline V gene has CDR1 SGDLS and CDR2 YYNGEE. This CDR3 region has 16 residues. J lost 4 bases, V lost 4 bases, and 13 bases had no gene match. CDR3 region: CASSLRGGNSPYEQYF. The DNA for the CDR3 is TGTGCCAGCAGCCTCCGGGGGGGAAACTCACCATACGAGCAGTACTTC.

This clonotype was observed at least ten times. The J gene is TRBJ2-3, the V gene TRBV29-1; maybe TRBD2 (6 bases). V lost 5 bases, J lost 4 bases, and 19 bases lay in between. The germline V gene encodes CDR1 SQVTM and CDR2 ANQGSEA. CDR3 size: 15 residues. The CDR3 sequence is CSVTLANRPPDTQYF. The CDR3 nucleotides read TGCAGCGTTACGCTAGCGAACCGACCACCAGATACGCAGTATTTT.

At least ten counts were recorded for this clonotype. This chain connects TRBV9 to TRBJ1-1; no clear D gene. This CDR3 is built from 14 residues. Germline CDR1 is SGDLS and CDR2 is YYNGEE. Between the trimmed V and J ends, which lost 0 bases and 1 base, there was a span of 7 bases. CDR3 sequence: CASSVATRNTEAFF. The CDR3 nucleotides read TGTGCCAGCAGCGTAGCTACCAGGAACACTGAAGCTTTCTTT.

The table lists this clonotype with a few counts. The chain carries TRBV7-9 and TRBJ2-7; 10 nucleotides line up with TRBD2. This CDR3 comprises 15 residues. Per the germline V gene, CDR1 is SEHNR and CDR2 is FQNEAQ (reference sequence). The trim removed 8 bases at V and 5 bases at J, leaving 12 bases unmatched. CDR3 protein: CASHDASGSIHEQYF. As DNA, the CDR3 is TGTGCCAGCCACGACGCTAGCGGGAGTATCCACGAGCAGTACTTC.

The chain joins TRBV12-3 or TRBV12-4 to TRBJ2-3; D gene unclear. The CDR3 sequence is 15 residues long. The V end lost 1 base, the J end lost 4 bases, and 12 bases lay between the germline ends. The CDR3: CASSLGTVAADTQYF. CDR3 in DNA: TGTGCCAGCAGTTTAGGCACTGTGGCCGCAGATACGCAGTATTTT.

The chain carries TRBV28 and TRBJ2-6; D is uncertain. The CDR3 length is 17 residues. Trimming pared 5 bases from V and 1 base from J, leaving 15 bases between. Germline V CDR1 and CDR2: MDHEN, SYDVKM. The CDR3 DNA is TGTGCCAGCAGTACACCTAAACTATTTTCTGGGGCCAACGTCCTGACTTTC. Encoded protein: CASSTPKLFSGANVLTF.

This clonotype showed up many times. This chain links TRBV5-5 with TRBJ2-3, with 9 bases aligning to TRBD1. Trimming cost V 6 bases and J 2 bases; bases outside gene matches: 13. The CDR3 length is 17 residues. Germline V gives CDR1 SGHKS, CDR2 YYEKEE (reference sequence). The CDR3 DNA reads as TGTGCCAGCAACCCGGACAGGGGTCTAATCTTCACAGATACGCAGTATTTT. It translates to CASNPDRGLIFTDTQYF.

This clonotype was found many times. The chain uses TRBV5-6 and TRBJ1-4; a weak D match, TRBD1 (5 bases). Germline lookup yields CDR1 SGHDT and CDR2 YYEEEE. V was trimmed by 3 bases and J by 5 bases, leaving 11 bases between them. The CDR3 is 14 amino acids. As DNA, the CDR3 is TGTGCCAGCAGCTACGGGACGGCGAATGAAAAACTGTTTTTT. Protein: CASSYGTANEKLFF. Combining the CDR3 with reference TRBV5-6 and TRBJ1-4 gives the whole variable domain DAGVTQSPTHLIKTRGQQVTLRCSPKSGHDTVSWYQQALGQGPQFIFQYYEEEERQRGNFPDRFSGHQFPNYSSELNVNALLLGDSALYLCASSYGTANEKLFFGSGTQLSVL.

Here the CDR3 DNA reads TGTGCCAGCAGTCGGCGGGGACTAGCGGGACGATACGAGCAGTACTTC. Translated, it gives CASSRRGLAGRYEQYF. This sequence joins TRBV12-3 or TRBV12-4 and TRBJ2-7; 13 positions agree with TRBD2. This CDR3 is 16 amino acids long. Trimming took 5 bases from V and 4 from J; bases not matched to a gene: 8.

This clonotype was counted a few times. The rearrangement joins TRBV19 to TRBJ1-5; unclear D gene. Germline V gene data show CDR1 as LNHDA and CDR2 as SQIVND (reference sequence). The CDR3 is made up of 14 amino acids. Trimming removed 4 bases at V and 4 bases at J, with 11 bases between. The CDR3 DNA is TGTGCCAGTAGTACAAGGACGGTTAATCAGCCCCAGCATTTT. Translated: CASSTRTVNQPQHF.

This clonotype has ten or more counts. The J gene is TRBJ1-1, the V gene TRBV2; D possibly corresponds to TRBD1 (5 bases). This CDR3 is 14 amino acids long. V was clipped by 2 bases and J by 5 bases, with 12 bases between them. CDR1 is SNHLY, CDR2 FYNNEI, per germline. The CDR3, as DNA: TGTGCCAGCAGTGAAATGGGGGAGGGTACTGAAGCTTTCTTT. Its protein is CASSEMGEGTEAFF.